A selection of T cell receptor beta chains follows, all from one sample in a study of blood T cell repertoires in COVID-19. Clones were sequenced by immunoSEQ multiplex PCR, and TCRdb holds only the in-frame ones, with some missing. The data show about 110,000 clones, approximately 80% seen once. The source material was peripheral blood. These receptor sequences come from a woman aged 65 to 85 with acute or convalescent COVID-19. Both conserved end residues are part of each CDR3. The order of the fields is D gene, J gene, clone size, V gene, CDR3 DNA, CDR3 protein. The D gene is left open where the match is weak. A clone size is listed for some rows: how often the clone was seen (once, few, many), or a class if it is expanded.

.,TRBJ1-2,.,TRBV7-3,TGTGCCAGCAGCGTTCACGGGGGTGGCGGAAACTATGGCTACACCTTC,CASSVHGGGGNYGYTF
TRBD1,TRBJ2-3,.,TRBV7-2,TGTGCCAGCAGCTGGACAGGGTCTAGCACAGATACGCAGTATTTT,CASSWTGSSTDTQYF
.,TRBJ2-7,.,TRBV5-8,TGTGCCAACGGCGCATCAGGCCTCGACGAGCAGTACTTC,CANGASGLDEQYF
.,TRBJ2-3,.,TRBV10-2,TGCGCCAGCACCAATGAGGATACGCAGTATTTT,CASTNEDTQYF
.,TRBJ2-7,.,TRBV6-6,TGTGCCAGCAGTTCCTCTAGCGAGCAGTACTTC,CASSSSSEQYF
.,TRBJ1-2,few,TRBV5-1,TGCGCCAGCAGCCCGGGAGGGGTTGGGAACTATGGCTACACCTTC,CASSPGGVGNYGYTF
.,TRBJ2-1,.,TRBV3-1/TRBV3-2,TGTGCCAGCAGCCAAAGGGGGGGAATGTACAATGAGCAGTTCTTC,CASSQRGGMYNEQFF
TRBD1,TRBJ1-5,.,TRBV6-2/TRBV6-3,TGTGCCAGCAGTAAGAGCCAGGGGGCGCGAGGTCAGCCCCAGCATTTT,CASSKSQGARGQPQHF
.,TRBJ1-3,.,TRBV9,TGTGCCAGCAGTCCAACCCGTACAGGAACCCCTTCTGGAAACACCATATATTTT,CASSPTRTGTPSGNTIYF
TRBD2,TRBJ2-2,.,TRBV19,TGTGCCAGTAGTAATGGGGCTAGCGGGGGGCCCACCGGGGAGCTGTTTTTT,CASSNGASGGPTGELFF
.,TRBJ1-1,.,TRBV30,TGTGCCTGGAGCATAAATAGTAATCGAGCTTTCTTT,CAWSINSNRAFF
.,TRBJ1-5,.,TRBV28,TGTGCCAGCAGACCTCGGGGCAGGGGTCTCAATCAGCCCCAGCATTTT,CASRPRGRGLNQPQHF
.,TRBJ2-5,.,TRBV20-1,TGCAGTGCTGGCCTCAGGGAGACCCAGTACTTC,CSAGLRETQYF
.,TRBJ2-2,.,TRBV24-1,TGTGCCACCGCCAGGGCCGGCACCGGGGAGCTGTTTTTT,CATARAGTGELFF
.,TRBJ1-1,few,TRBV10-3,TGTGCCATCAGTGAAACAGACTCTGGAGGAGCTTTCTTT,CAISETDSGGAFF
.,TRBJ1-1,.,TRBV7-2,TGTGCCAGCAGCCTCTACGTGGGGAGGAACACTGAAGCTTTCTTT,CASSLYVGRNTEAFF
TRBD1,TRBJ1-1,once,TRBV5-1,TGCGCCAGCAGCTTCCACGGGACAGGAATGAACACTGAAGCTTTCTTT,CASSFHGTGMNTEAFF
.,TRBJ1-5,.,TRBV19,TGTGCCAGTAGTATAGATCAGACATGGCCCCAGCATTTT,CASSIDQTWPQHF
.,TRBJ1-2,.,TRBV18,TGTGCCAGCTCACTCGAACGGACAGATAACTATGGCTACACCTTC,CASSLERTDNYGYTF
.,TRBJ2-1,.,TRBV9,TGTGCCAGCAGCGTAGGGGAAGGGACCAGGGGGGCCAATGAGCAGTTCTTC,CASSVGEGTRGANEQFF
TRBD1,TRBJ1-2,.,TRBV11-2,TGTGCCAGCAGCTTAGATATTAACGCAGGGGGCTGGTATGGCTACACCTTC,CASSLDINAGGWYGYTF
.,TRBJ1-5,.,TRBV2,TGTGCCAGCAGGACTGAGGGTAATCAGCCCCAGCATTTT,CASRTEGNQPQHF
.,TRBJ2-3,.,TRBV30,TGTGCCTGGAGTGTACGTAGGGGGGATACGCAGTATTTT,CAWSVRRGDTQYF
.,TRBJ2-1,.,TRBV27,TGTGCCAGCAGTTCACTTCGGGAACTGGCTGAGCAGTTCTTC,CASSSLRELAEQFF
TRBD1,TRBJ1-2,.,TRBV7-2,TGTGCCAGCAGCTCGGGACAGGGAGCTAACTATGGCTACACCTTC,CASSSGQGANYGYTF
.,TRBJ2-3,.,TRBV5-4,TGTGCCAGCAGCAAGATTTCAGAATCGGGAGATACGCAGTATTTT,CASSKISESGDTQYF
.,TRBJ1-4,.,TRBV9,TGTGCCAGCAGCGTCTCGGACACGTGGGGTGAAAAACTGTTTTTT,CASSVSDTWGEKLFF
.,TRBJ1-3,.,TRBV6-5,TGTGCCAGCAGCCCCCCCAGGGGAGCTGGAAACACCATATATTTT,CASSPPRGAGNTIYF
TRBD1,TRBJ1-5,few,TRBV28,TGTGCCAGCAGTTTATTGACAGGGGATTATAGCAATCAGCCCCAGCATTTT,CASSLLTGDYSNQPQHF
.,TRBJ1-6,.,TRBV7-2,TGTGCCAGCAGCCCGCGTTGGGGAGAGTCCCTCCACTTT,CASSPRWGESLHF
.,TRBJ2-1,.,TRBV2,TGTGCCAGCGAAACCCAGGGGACCCTATCCTACAATGAGCAGTTCTTC,CASETQGTLSYNEQFF
.,TRBJ2-6,.,TRBV3-1/TRBV3-2,TGTGCCAGCAGCCAAGCCCCAGGCTCTGGGGCCAACGTCCTGACTTTC,CASSQAPGSGANVLTF
TRBD1,TRBJ2-5,.,TRBV18,TGTGCCAGCTCACCCAAATGGACAGGGGGCCAAGAGACCCAGTACTTC,CASSPKWTGGQETQYF
.,TRBJ1-4,.,TRBV15,TGTGCCACCAGCAGACCACTGCGGACAGCCGGGGATGAAAAACTGTTTTTT,CATSRPLRTAGDEKLFF
TRBD2,TRBJ2-5,.,TRBV5-1,TGCGCCAGCAGGCGGACTAGCGGACGGGAGACCCAGTACTTC,CASRRTSGRETQYF
.,TRBJ2-2,.,TRBV6-5,TGTGCCAGCAGTTACAGAACAGTCACCGGGGAGCTGTTTTTT,CASSYRTVTGELFF
.,TRBJ1-5,.,TRBV19,TGTGCCAGTAGTGCCCTGGGGGGGACGGATCAGCCCCAGCATTTT,CASSALGGTDQPQHF
TRBD1,TRBJ2-1,.,TRBV14,TGTGCCAGCAGCCTAGGAAGGGGACAGGGTTCCAATGAGCAGTTCTTC,CASSLGRGQGSNEQFF
.,TRBJ1-2,.,TRBV5-1,TGCGCCAGCAGTTTGGACACGTACTATGGCTACACCTTC,CASSLDTYYGYTF
TRBD2,TRBJ2-5,.,TRBV10-3,TGTGCCATCAGTGAGGTAGCGGGGGGGCCCGCCCCCTCAGAGACCCAGTACTTC,CAISEVAGGPAPSETQYF
.,TRBJ2-3,.,TRBV7-3,TGTGCCAGCAGCTTGGAGACGTCTAGCACAGATACGCAGTATTTT,CASSLETSSTDTQYF
TRBD2,TRBJ2-5,.,TRBV5-1,TGCGCCAGCAGGATGTCCGGGACTAGCGGGGGGGCCGACCAAGAGACCCAGTACTTC,CASRMSGTSGGADQETQYF
.,TRBJ1-5,.,TRBV2,TGTGCCAGCAGTGCCTCGGGTCTTAACAATCAGCCCCAGCATTTT,CASSASGLNNQPQHF
.,TRBJ2-6,.,TRBV19,TGTGCCAGTAAACCAGGCTCTGGGGCCAACGTCCTGACTTTC,CASKPGSGANVLTF
.,TRBJ1-2,.,TRBV7-2,TGTGCCAGCAGCTTAGTGGGGGCAGGAGGCTACACCTTC,CASSLVGAGGYTF
.,TRBJ2-3,.,TRBV11-3,TGTGCCAGCAGCTTAGGTTGGAATAGACTTACAGATACGCAGTATTTT,CASSLGWNRLTDTQYF
.,TRBJ2-5,.,TRBV7-9,TGTGCCAGCAGCAGCAGGCAGTACGAGACCCAGTACTTC,CASSSRQYETQYF
.,TRBJ1-2,.,TRBV3-1/TRBV3-2,TGTGCCAGCAGCCAATGGACAGACGATGGCTACACCTTC,CASSQWTDDGYTF
.,TRBJ2-5,.,TRBV5-1,TGCGCCAGCAGAAGGGCAGGGAGGCAAGAGACCCAGTACTTC,CASRRAGRQETQYF
.,TRBJ1-5,.,TRBV6-5,TGTGCCAGCACTATACCGGGTTTCAATCAGCCCCAGCATTTT,CASTIPGFNQPQHF
.,TRBJ1-3,.,TRBV28,TGTGCCAGCAGTTCCTCAGGGGCGGGTGGAAACACCATATATTTT,CASSSSGAGGNTIYF
.,TRBJ2-7,.,TRBV6-5,TGTGCCAGCAGTTCTCGGGACGAGCAGTACTTC,CASSSRDEQYF
TRBD1,TRBJ2-5,.,TRBV5-1,TGCGCCAGCAGCTTGGGGACAGGGGGAGAGACCCAGTACTTC,CASSLGTGGETQYF
TRBD2,TRBJ2-1,.,TRBV10-2,TGCGCCAGCAGGCTTGCGGGAGGATACAATGAGCAGTTCTTC,CASRLAGGYNEQFF
.,TRBJ1-1,.,TRBV7-9,TGTGCCAGCACCCTGTCGACAGGGAACACTGAAGCTTTCTTT,CASTLSTGNTEAFF
TRBD2,TRBJ2-1,.,TRBV14,TGTGCCAGCAGCCGGCTAGCGGGAGGTGGAGGCAATGAGCAGTTCTTC,CASSRLAGGGGNEQFF
.,TRBJ2-3,once,TRBV2,TGTGCCAGCAGGGTTGGGGCCCCCCTAACAGATACGCAGTATTTT,CASRVGAPLTDTQYF